The TCR beta chain described here comes from a study of cytomegalovirus exposure and HLA in healthy donors (dated by TCRdb to 2016 to 2017). For the study in its entirety: An earlier analysis of approximately 590 of the donors reported about 250 Gb of sequence data and roughly 100 million unique TCR beta sequences from about 179 million T cells. Besides the first cohort of under 700 subjects, a separate validation cohort made up of over 100 different subjects was used. Among the roughly 410 genotyped donors, around 81% belonged to the genetic ancestry cluster associated with self-reported Caucasian donors. Across approximately 420 genotyped donors of the cohort, an average of roughly 200,000 unique TCR beta nucleotide sequences per donor were sequenced, and approximately 19% of those sequences were non-productive. A later analysis re-examined previously published TCR beta repertoires from roughly 720 donors and added high-resolution HLA genotyping to investigate patterns of TCR occurrence. Every discovery cohort repertoire had been produced on one sequencing platform. HLA typing covered class I and class II loci at four-digit resolution. The study aimed to test whether signatures of past pathogen exposure could be identified by cataloging public T cell receptors. Rather than using new phenotypic data, the later analysis identified candidate immune exposures from TCR beta sequences and from how often those sequences occurred across donors. Genome-wide SNP genotypes for about 55% of the 666 donors were used in a later genetic analysis, which treated that subset as a discovery cohort. The study combined high-throughput TCR immunosequencing, statistical association of individual TCRs with disease status, and machine learning to predict cytomegalovirus infection status. An earlier analysis of around 580 of the donors used high-throughput TCR beta sequencing to judge whether each TCR beta V gene segment behaved as functional or pseudogenic. Donor age, sex, ethnicity and CMV serostatus were compiled alongside the repertoire data. Typing coverage varied by locus: about 620-640 donors for A, B, C, DRB1 and DQB1; approximately 500 for DQA1; more than 600 for DPA1; fewer than 480 for DPB1. The study profiled the T cell repertoires of fewer than 850 subjects by immunosequencing and related them to cytomegalovirus serostatus. Roughly 300 gigabases of sequencing data and approximately 85 million unique TCR sequences were included in an early release covering about 600 HLA-typed donors. Five DR-DQ haplotypes were treated as single units for association and clustering because of strong linkage in the cohort. General conclusions and limits of the study: The study gave a list of 150 to 200 TCR beta chains associated with cytomegalovirus. In a later analysis, HLA-associated TCR beta chains were found to be more clonally expanded and to have lower generation probabilities than equally common non-associated chains. A further reported finding was that TCR beta sequences accurately predicted the HLA-A and HLA-B alleles for most subjects in the first cohort. A later analysis found that most CMV-associated TCR beta chains appeared HLA-restricted, with HLA associations seemingly driven largely by CMV exposure. Some IMGT-functional V segments, including TRBV6-2 and TRBV6-3, could not be distinguished by the 87-base-pair reads and were therefore excluded. According to a later analysis, TCR association rates differed among HLA loci, with DRB1 alleles showing the most associated TCRs and HLA-C alleles showing the fewest. Roughly uniform sequencing depth across donors was assumed in presence/absence analyses, although this assumption may not hold. Cytomegalovirus status was reported to be diagnosed by the classifier with high specificity and sensitivity in both the original and validation cohorts. Broadly in line with IMGT annotations, most TCR beta V segments showed up in productive rearrangements about 87% or about 30% of the time in an earlier analysis of approximately 600 of the donors. A group of highly shared sequence variants was considered likely to be a technical artifact of the sequencing pipeline. In a later analysis, several top co-occurrence clusters were reported to appear linked to parvovirus B19, influenza, CMV and Epstein-Barr virus. In a later genetic analysis, fewer N-insertions in productive TCRs were reported among donors in an Asian-associated ancestry cluster than the roughly 640-donor mean. In this cohort, only TCR beta chains were sequenced, and detectable features were limited by the absence of alpha or paired-chain data. Because HLA typing was missing for some donors at each locus, association tests included only the typed subset. The authors suggested that the approach could potentially be extended to other disease states and immunological phenotypes. For the cohort, immune exposure information was limited to CMV serostatus. Linkage disequilibrium might explain the correlated functional status among segregating V segments, but an unknown experimental factor could not be excluded. In vitro tests confirmed that a few of the cytomegalovirus-associated TCR beta chains recognize cytomegalovirus antigens. When HLA alleles, especially DR and DQ, strongly co-occurred, attributing TCR associations to individual alleles was difficult. A later analysis associated approximately 17,000 TCR beta sequences with specific HLA alleles at a false discovery rate of 0.05. While some public TCRs were present in many individuals, most TCR sequences turned up only very rarely across donors. V-gene and J-gene trimming of TCR beta chains was associated with a missense DCLRE1C variant in a later genetic analysis, and the association was replicated in an independent cohort. The earlier analysis of some 560 of the donors excluded roughly 17 rarely observed V segments, including chromosome 9 orphons, because counts were too low.

To prepare the library, the immunoSEQ multiplex PCR assay was applied. A mixture of 60 forward primers for TCR Vbeta segments and 13 reverse primers for TCR Jbeta segments was used in the multiplex PCR. A multiplex PCR assay on genomic DNA amplified the CDR3 region of rearranged TCR beta genes. Amplified TCR beta libraries were sequenced as 87-base-pair reads on the Illumina HiSeq System. The source study handled its data this way. A later analysis counted tens of millions of unique TCR beta chains across the 650 to 800 repertoires, and around 9.9 million of these chains were shared by at least two donors. To remove PCR and sequencing errors, raw reads were error-corrected and collapsed into unique sequences using a nearest-neighbor algorithm that merged closely related sequences. V, D and J gene segments were assigned by aligning CDR3 sequences to IMGT reference sequences. For a sequence to be retained, a match of at least six nucleotides to both a V gene segment and a J gene segment was required. A rearrangement counted as productive if the CDR3 had no stop codons and remained in frame with V and J, and every other rearrangement counted as non-productive. CDR3 was defined according to IMGT convention as the region running from the second conserved V-encoded cysteine to the conserved J-encoded phenylalanine. Sequences without an unambiguous match to a single V gene segment were excluded from the earlier analysis of 587 of the donors. An earlier analysis of almost 600 of the donors classified V segments as functional when productive rearrangements were above 56.7% and as segregating when the standard deviation between donors was above 5%. A statistical classification framework was built to diagnose cytomegalovirus status from the catalog of TCR beta chain sequences. In a later analysis, V and J genes were assigned by comparing TCR nucleotide sequences against IMGT/GENE-DB human TR gene sequences. Using the TCRdist pipeline, a later analysis assigned CDR3 sequences along with most-parsimonious VDJ recombination scenarios. In a later analysis, every TCR beta chain was defined by the combination of its CDR3 amino acid sequence and its V-gene family, and reads without a unique V-gene family were dropped. To address suspected cross-contamination and a sequencing artifact, a later analysis removed a few hundred highly shared, low-generation-probability nucleotide sequences. For each public chain, a later analysis derived a clonal expansion index from normalized ranks of inferred template counts within each repertoire. Generation probabilities in a later analysis came from a VDJ recombination model fitted to out-of-frame rearrangements, and those results were checked against IGoR. In a later analysis, TCR-TCR, TCR-HLA and TCR-CMV co-occurrence was scored with hypergeometric tests, and a repertoire-size bias correction was applied to TCR pairs. To estimate false discovery rates, a later analysis permuted the HLA or CMV assignments 20 times. In a later analysis, co-occurring TCRs were grouped using DBSCAN, and TCRdist sequence similarity was added for clustering within HLA-allele-positive subsets. For co-occurrence clustering, repertoires with fewer than 30,000 or more than 120,000 public chains were excluded, along with four to six repertoires with anomalous nucleotide sharing. TCRdb obtained this table from immuneACCESS and retained in-frame rearrangements with V and J assigned. These tables miss some clones; where compared with another copy, unresolved V genes account for less than half of the shortfall, and the remainder is unexplained. D and trimming come from the DNA, and the V and J calls and clone size come from that table. In this sample's table one finds approximately 46,000 clones. Of the sample, roughly 8% is held by the ten largest clones.

Measured from the cysteine to the phenylalanine, the CDR3 is 15 residues long. The only DNA kept is the CDR3, 45 bases in frame from the first base. The germline ends are 12 bases apart after V is trimmed by 2 bases and J by 4 bases. The germline V gene (reference sequence) provides CDR1 GTSNPN and CDR2 SVGIG. The cohort consisted of 650 to 850 healthy bone marrow donors. At the time of sampling, every cohort member was nominally healthy, though immune exposures that went unrecorded were likely present. The donor was CMV seronegative and was included in the group of under 450 seronegative cohort members. A peripheral blood sample was collected from each donor, and TCR beta sequencing was performed on peripheral blood mononuclear cells. Genomic DNA extraction from the blood cell samples was performed with the Qiagen DNeasy Blood Extraction Kit. A note on this clone: Its antigen is currently not known.

The TCR was taken from a male donor in good health and CMV-seronegative. This chain is built from TRBV30 and TRBJ2-6, with TRBD1 perhaps the D gene, on 6 matching bases. Sequenced: PBMCs. The CDR3 region: CAWSSGAGGANVLTF. The sequence in DNA is TGTGCCTGGAGTTCAGGGGCGGGCGGGGCCAACGTCCTGACTTTC.